This T cell receptor beta chain originates from a study of T cell responses to AZD1222 COVID-19 vaccine. Study-level results: The repertoires were collected only after the peak T cell response. At 160-218 and 743-854, vaccine-associated CD4 TCRs were dominant, and they spanned spike. A rise in Spike-specific TCR breadth and depth followed two AZD1222 doses. Clonal diversity may have been underestimated, and the donors were mostly white British, with more females than males.

Germline assignment: CDR1 LGHNT and CDR2 FRNRAP. The V and J ends lost 5 bases and 3 bases, in that order; junction bases with no gene match: 3. This CDR3 has 15 residues. A word on this clone: Its antigen remains unknown.

TCRdb's table, derived via immunoSEQ multiplex PCR, lists solely in-frame clones and lacks some. The sample comprises about 50,000 clones, 70% to 90% of which are singletons, and approximately 15% rests with the top ten. The clonotype originates from an adult in good health. This sequence joins TRBV12-5 and TRBJ2-3; 12 nucleotides match TRBD1. The specimen was peripheral blood, collected on day 0 of AZD1222 vaccination. The CDR3, as DNA: TGTGCTAGTGGTCTGGGACAGGGGGCGACAGATACGCAGTATTTT. This gives the protein CASGLGQGATDTQYF.